A selection of T cell receptor beta chains follows, all from one sample in a study of CXCR3-negative and CXCR3-positive naive CD8 T cells. TCRdb reprocessed the 5' RACE reads and reports one entry per CDR3 protein, with no DNA. The sample includes roughly 120,000 distinct CDR3 sequences. The specimen was naive CXCR3+ CD8+ T cells from blood. The receptors come from a human donor in good health. Some clones in this sample may be carry-over from other donors' samples. Both conserved end residues are part of each CDR3.

len	v_gene	j_gene	CDR3aa
14	TRBV28	TRBJ2-2	CASSFKAGTGELFF
15	TRBV7-9	TRBJ2-1	CASSRPGVFDGEQFF
14	TRBV4-3	TRBJ2-3	CASSQGPLDGKQYF
16	TRBV29-1	TRBJ1-1	CSGTGTGLIEGTEAFF
18	TRBV6-2/TRBV6-3	TRBJ2-3	CATFLNERGPTRTDTQYF
13	TRBV11-3	TRBJ2-7	CASSLRLEAKQYF
15	TRBV12-3/TRBV12-4	TRBJ2-1	CASSLLGGGGDEQFF
18	TRBV9	TRBJ2-1	CASSVALTLAGVYNEQFF
17	TRBV4-1	TRBJ2-3	CASSHPPNQGGTDTQYF
15	TRBV29-1	TRBJ2-1	CSVEDEPAPYNEQFF
15	TRBV19	TRBJ1-2	CASSGRDSPNYGYTF
15	TRBV6-2/TRBV6-3	TRBJ2-7	CASSPDRGGPYEQYF
13	TRBV29-1	TRBJ2-4	CSVEDLARGIQYF
13	TRBV30	TRBJ1-2	CAWSGRDSYGYTF
14	TRBV12-3/TRBV12-4	TRBJ2-7	CASSILTSGGEQYF
14	TRBV7-9	TRBJ2-1	CASSSDGGRHEQFF
13	TRBV5-1	TRBJ2-7	CASSSTGGGEQYF
15	TRBV18	TRBJ1-1	CASSPPQGMNTEAFF
12	TRBV29-1	TRBJ2-7	CSVVAGSYEQYF
15	TRBV6-1	TRBJ2-7	CASSEIGTRNYEQYF
16	TRBV20-1	TRBJ2-1	CSASGAGGTSYNEQFF
14	TRBV5-1	TRBJ2-7	CASSLNSGVLEQYF
14	TRBV27	TRBJ2-7	CASSPEGRQGEQYF
13	TRBV29-1	TRBJ2-1	CSSLTFNYNEQFF
17	TRBV5-1	TRBJ1-4	CASSYGQGPATNEKLFF
15	TRBV7-9	TRBJ2-5	CASMRLWGAGETQYF
12	TRBV24-1	TRBJ2-7	CATSQRGDEQYF
15	TRBV9	TRBJ2-1	CASSVAGAGADEQFF
15	TRBV5-6	TRBJ2-7	CASSLIWGAEYEQYF
12	TRBV20-1	TRBJ2-7	CSARDVAYEQYF
17	TRBV21-1	TRBJ2-7	CASSKERRGPLSYEQYF
15	TRBV9	TRBJ1-2	CASSVWDSTNYGYTF
12	TRBV7-2	TRBJ1-1	CTSSFENTEAFF
11	TRBV29-1	TRBJ1-1	CSVGGTTEAFF
13	TRBV29-1	TRBJ2-7	CSVPGQGNDEQYF
15	TRBV7-3	TRBJ2-3	CASSLMGNPTDTQCF
14	TRBV13	TRBJ2-7	CASSFGGSGNEQYF
15	TRBV14	TRBJ1-4	CASSPIEGGPEKLFF
14	TRBV19	TRBJ2-7	CASAPGVGSYEQYF
13	TRBV29-1	TRBJ1-2	CSVLGWGAHGYTF
13	TRBV6-2/TRBV6-3	TRBJ2-1	CASGGEVKNEQFF
15	TRBV5-1	TRBJ2-7	CASSLVPSLAYEQYF